The 23 T cell receptor beta chains presented below share a single source sample, sequenced in a study of blood T cell repertoires in COVID-19. The assay was immunoSEQ multiplex PCR, and TCRdb's table has in-frame clones only and misses some. Seen here are approximately 150,000 clones, 80% to 90% observed once, and the top ten hold roughly 2.7%. Sequenced input: peripheral blood. These receptor sequences come from an elderly woman with COVID-19, enrolled during active disease.

The chain combines TRBV30 with TRBJ2-3; TRBD2 matches at 7 bases. The germline V gene encodes CDR1 GTSNPN and CDR2 SVGIG (reference sequence). V lost 4 bases to trimming and J lost 4 bases; unmatched junction nucleotides: 2. This CDR3 has 12 amino acids. CDR3 bases: TGTGCCTGGACCAGCGGGGCAGATACGCAGTATTTT. This gives the protein CAWTSGADTQYF. Full variable domain (missing parts from reference TRBV30 and TRBJ2-3): SQTIHQWPATLVQPVGSPLSLECTVEGTSNPNLYWYRQAAGRGLQLLFYSVGIGQISSEVPQNLSASRPQDRQFILSSKKLLLSDSGFYLCAWTSGADTQYFGPGTRLTVL.

The chain carries TRBV5-6 and TRBJ1-5; no definite D call. The CDR3 spans 15 residues. Germline lookup yields CDR1 SGHDT and CDR2 YYEEEE. Trimming cost V 0 bases and J 2 bases, with 9 bases left between them. The CDR3 loop reads CASSLGWSGNQPQHF. In nucleotides, the CDR3 is TGTGCCAGCAGCTTGGGTTGGTCGGGCAATCAGCCCCAGCATTTT.

This chain uses TRBV7-9 with TRBJ1-6; weak D call: TRBD1 (5 bases). Trimming took 1 base from V and 8 from J, leaving 12 bases between them. Germline assignment: CDR1 SEHNR and CDR2 FQNEAQ (reference sequence). The CDR3 spans 15 residues. The DNA of the CDR3 is TGTGCCAGCAGCTTAGGGGGCAGTATTTATTCACCCCTCCACTTT. This sequence encodes CASSLGGSIYSPLHF.

J is TRBJ2-3 and V is TRBV9; 11 bases are shared with TRBD2. CDR3 size: 17 residues. Germline CDR1 is SGDLS and CDR2 is YYNGEE. The junction had 10 bases not matched to a gene; V was cut back by 3 bases and J by 4 bases. The CDR3 loop reads CASSAPLAGGLPDTQYF. The CDR3, as DNA: TGTGCCAGCAGCGCACCTCTAGCGGGAGGACTCCCAGATACGCAGTATTTT.

This chain links TRBV9 with TRBJ1-2; 9 positions match TRBD1. This CDR3 is 13 amino acids long. The J segment lost 7 bases and the V segment lost 3 bases, leaving 4 bases of the junction unmatched. Germline CDR1 and CDR2: SGDLS and YYNGEE. The CDR3, as DNA: TGTGCCAGCAGCGACCGGGACAGGGCTGGCTACACCTTC. This translates into CASSDRDRAGYTF. The full variable domain, in which reference TRBV9 and TRBJ1-2 provide the parts outside the CDR3, is DSGVTQTPKHLITATGQRVTLRCSPRSGDLSVYWYQQSLDQGLQFLIQYYNGEERAKGNILERFSAQQFPDLHSELNLSSLELGDSALYFCASSDRDRAGYTFGSGTRLTVV.

This clone was seen once. V and J are TRBV10-3 and TRBJ1-1; TRBD1 aligns across 7 bases. The V segment lost 6 bases and the J segment 5 bases; nucleotides outside the gene matches: 12. The CDR3 loop spans 15 amino acids. Germline-derived CDR1 and CDR2 are ENHRY and SYGVKD. CDR3: CAIRLDRAKGTEAFF. The CDR3 DNA sequence: TGTGCCATCAGGCTAGACAGGGCGAAGGGAACTGAAGCTTTCTTT.

This CDR3 reads CASSYLQATGELFF. The CDR3 nucleotides read TGTGCCAGCAGTTACCTGCAGGCCACCGGGGAGCTGTTTTTT. This chain connects TRBV6-2 or TRBV6-3 to TRBJ2-2, with D uncertain. There are 14 residues in the CDR3. The ends were cut back, 2 bases at V and 4 bases at J, with 8 bases in the middle. The germline gives CDR1 MNHEY, CDR2 SVGEGT.

The chain combines TRBV7-2 with TRBJ2-7; 15 bases agree with TRBD2. Germline CDR1 is SGHTA and CDR2 is FQGNSA. CDR3 length: 15 amino acids. The junction had 5 bases not matched to a gene; V was cut back by 5 bases and J by 6 bases. CDR3 bases: TGTGCCAGCAGCCAAGGACTAGCGGGGGGGCTCGAGCAGTACTTC. It is translated as CASSQGLAGGLEQYF.

This chain links TRBV30 with TRBJ1-1; 8 positions match TRBD1. The germline V gene encodes CDR1 GTSNPN and CDR2 SVGIG (reference sequence). V lost 1 base, J lost 5 bases, and 6 bases stayed unmatched. This CDR3 has 14 residues. The CDR3 reads CAWSGDRGETEAFF. The DNA for the CDR3 is TGTGCCTGGAGTGGCGACAGGGGTGAAACTGAAGCTTTCTTT.

The chain joins TRBV7-3 to TRBJ2-7; D unresolved. The ends were cut back, 2 bases at V and 0 bases at J, with 8 bases in the middle. Germline V lookup: CDR1 SGHTA, CDR2 FQGTGA. CDR3 length equals 14 residues. CDR3 in DNA: TGTGCCAGCAGCTTAGGTGGCACCTCCTACGAGCAGTACTTC. Protein: CASSLGGTSYEQYF.

The chain carries TRBV7-2 and TRBJ1-2; possibly TRBD1 for D (6 bases). Trimming took 2 bases from V and 7 from J, leaving 11 bases between them. The CDR3 is 13 residues long. Per germline, CDR1 SGHTA and CDR2 FQGNSA. The DNA for the CDR3 is TGTGCCAGCAGCTTATCACAGGGTATTGGCTACACCTTC. Translating it yields CASSLSQGIGYTF.

This chain links TRBV27 with TRBJ2-3; 12 bases align to TRBD2. The CDR3 has 15 amino acids. Trimming cost V 6 bases and J 1 base; bases outside gene matches: 2. CDR1 is MNHEY, CDR2 SMNVEV, per germline (reference sequence). The CDR3 is CASRRLAGGTDTQYF. DNA of the CDR3: TGTGCCAGCAGGCGACTAGCGGGGGGCACAGATACGCAGTATTTT.

The chain combines TRBV5-5 with TRBJ2-3, with unresolved D. This CDR3 has 12 residues. CDR1 is SGHKS and CDR2 is YYEKEE in the germline V gene (reference sequence). Trimming took 4 bases from V and 0 from J, leaving 3 bases between them. The CDR3 DNA follows: TGTGCCAGCAGCCTTAGCACAGATACGCAGTATTTT. This codes for CASSLSTDTQYF. Variable domain in full (rest from reference TRBV5-5 and TRBJ2-3): DAGVTQSPTHLIKTRGQQVTLRCSPISGHKSVSWYQQVLGQGPQFIFQYYEKEERGRGNFPDRFSARQFPNYSSELNVNALLLGDSALYLCASSLSTDTQYFGPGTRLTVL.

This clone was observed once. J is TRBJ2-3 and V is TRBV4-3; 8 bases align to TRBD2. This CDR3 has 15 amino acids. The J segment lost 1 base and the V segment lost 4 bases, leaving 4 bases of the junction unmatched. Germline-derived CDR1 and CDR2 are LGHNA and YSLEER. CDR3: CASSRAGGRTDTQYF. The CDR3, as DNA: TGCGCCAGCAGCCGGGCGGGGGGACGCACAGATACGCAGTATTTT.

The CDR3, as DNA: TGTGCCAGCAGCCCCCAGGGGGGAAGCTCCTACGAGCAGTACTTC. Protein sequence: CASSPQGGSSYEQYF. The V gene is TRBV7-2, the J gene TRBJ2-7, with D tentatively TRBD1 (7 bases). The CDR3 consists of 15 residues. Trimming stripped 5 bases from V and 0 bases from J, with 14 bases between. The germline V gene has CDR1 SGHTA and CDR2 FQGNSA.

The chain recombines TRBV28 with TRBJ2-5, with 7 bases fitting TRBD1. The germline V gene has CDR1 MDHEN and CDR2 SYDVKM. The CDR3 covers 14 residues. With 2 bases clipped from V and 3 bases from J, the junction kept 3 bases outside the gene matches. The CDR3 region is CASSLLGGEETQYF. The CDR3 DNA is TGTGCCAGCAGTTTACTAGGGGGCGAAGAGACCCAGTACTTC. Full variable domain (missing parts from reference TRBV28 and TRBJ2-5): DVKVTQSSRYLVKRTGEKVFLECVQDMDHENMFWYRQDPGLGLRLIYFSYDVKMKEKGDIPEGYSVSREKKERFSLILESASTNQTSMYLCASSLLGGEETQYFGPGTRLLVL.

This chain links TRBV7-6 with TRBJ2-1; 9 positions match TRBD2. CDR3 length: 17 residues. The V segment lost 4 bases and the J segment 6 bases; nucleotides outside the gene matches: 13. Per germline, CDR1 SGHVS and CDR2 FNYEAQ. The CDR3 DNA sequence: TGTGCCAGCAGCTCCCTAGCGACTAGCGGAGGGGGCAATGAGCAGTTCTTC. Amino acid sequence: CASSSLATSGGGNEQFF.

The chain employs TRBV6-2 or TRBV6-3 and TRBJ2-7; perhaps TRBD1 as D (5 bases). From germline, CDR1 is MNHEY and CDR2 SVGEGT. V lost 0 bases and J 0 bases, leaving 9 bases between the germline ends. The CDR3 spans 15 residues. The CDR3 region has the DNA TGTGCCAGCAGTTACTCGTGGGGCAACTCCTACGAGCAGTACTTC. Its translation is CASSYSWGNSYEQYF.

Of note for this clone: One end of the junction varies from germline; a read error may be responsible. The chain links TRBV2 to TRBJ2-4; maybe TRBD1 (6 bases). The CDR3 spans 14 residues. Germline values: CDR1 SNHLY, CDR2 FYNNEI. The CDR3 DNA sequence: TGTGCCAGCAGCAGGGACACATTGGGGGCTAGAGGGTTATTC. Its protein is CASSRDTLGARGLF.

The chain employs TRBV4-2 and TRBJ2-3; TRBD1 might be the D (6 bases). The CDR3 has 15 amino acids. The V end was cut by 5 bases, the J end by 2 bases, with 14 bases between. In germline, CDR1 is LGHNA, CDR2 YNFKEQ. The CDR3 region has the DNA TGTGCCAGCAGCTTCGGGACAAAAGCCACAGATACGCAGTATTTT. Translating it yields CASSFGTKATDTQYF.

The count of this clone is one. The V gene is TRBV11-2, the J gene TRBJ2-5, with D perhaps matching TRBD1 (5 bases). The V gene lost 3 bases and the J gene lost 1 base, with 12 bases spanning the gap. CDR3 length: 15 amino acids. The V gene's germline CDR1 is SGHAT and CDR2 FQNNGV. CDR3 residues: CASSFGTGAQETQYF. The DNA of the CDR3 is TGTGCCAGCAGCTTCGGAACAGGAGCCCAAGAGACCCAGTACTTC. Together with reference TRBV11-2 and TRBJ2-5, the CDR3 gives the full variable domain: EAGVAQSPRYKIIEKRQSVAFWCNPISGHATLYWYQQILGQGPKLLIQFQNNGVVDDSQLPKDRFSAERLKGVDSTLKIQPAKLEDSAVYLCASSFGTGAQETQYFGPGTRLLVL.

The chain employs TRBV30 and TRBJ1-2, with D uncertain. CDR1 and CDR2 from the germline V gene are GTSNPN and SVGIG (reference sequence). The CDR3 extends over 12 amino acids. V lost 0 bases and J lost 6, with 8 bases in between. CDR3 nucleotide sequence: TGTGCCTGGAGTGTAATAGAGAATGGCTACACCTTC. Translation gives CAWSVIENGYTF.

The chain recombines TRBV10-3 with TRBJ2-1, with D perhaps matching TRBD2 (6 bases). The CDR3 totals 15 residues. V lost 0 bases to trimming and J lost 9 bases, with 15 bases between them. Per germline, CDR1 ENHRY and CDR2 SYGVKD. The DNA for the CDR3 is TGTGCCATCAGTGAGTCCCGGGACTCAGGAGGTGAGCAGTTCTTC. This gives the protein CAISESRDSGGEQFF.